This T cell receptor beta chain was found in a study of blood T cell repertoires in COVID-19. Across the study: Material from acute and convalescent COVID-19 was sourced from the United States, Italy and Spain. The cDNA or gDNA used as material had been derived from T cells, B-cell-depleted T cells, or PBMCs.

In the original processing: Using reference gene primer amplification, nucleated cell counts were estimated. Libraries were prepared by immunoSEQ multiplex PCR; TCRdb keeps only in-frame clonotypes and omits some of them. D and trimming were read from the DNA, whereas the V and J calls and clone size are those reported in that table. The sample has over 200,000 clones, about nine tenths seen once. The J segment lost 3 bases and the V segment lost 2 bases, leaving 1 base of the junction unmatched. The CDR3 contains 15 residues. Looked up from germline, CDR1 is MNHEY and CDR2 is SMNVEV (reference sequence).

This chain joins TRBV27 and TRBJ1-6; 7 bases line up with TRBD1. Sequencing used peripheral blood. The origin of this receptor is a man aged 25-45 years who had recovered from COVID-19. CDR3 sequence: CASSLRTGYNSPLHF. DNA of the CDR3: TGTGCCAGCAGTTTAAGGACAGGCTATAATTCACCCCTCCACTTT.